This T cell receptor (beta chain) was sequenced in a study of spatial heterogeneity in lung cancer. Whole-study findings and limits: Whereas they appeared in blood less at follow-up, ubiquitous expanded tumor TCRs appeared there more at resection.

This clonotype occurred many times. Its cognate antigen is unknown. CDR1 is SGHRS and CDR2 is YFSETQ in the germline V gene. The CDR3 is 15 residues long. The trim removed 5 bases at V and 5 bases at J, leaving 8 bases unmatched. The time point: sample taken at primary tumor resection. In each case, whole RNA from tumor, nontumor lung or frozen PBMC was sequenced unsorted. Patients with untreated early-stage non-small cell lung cancer, numbering 72, were the donors. One entry per CDR3 protein results from TCRdb running MiXCR on the 5' RACE reads. The table lists about 90,000 distinct CDR3 sequences, approximately 8.5% of them singletons.

This sequence was found in a male donor with early-stage non-small cell lung cancer. The sample in question was PBMCs, obtained at surgery. The rearrangement uses TRBV5-1 and TRBJ2-1, with 9 bases fitting TRBD1. The CDR3 region is CASRTSGTGNNEQFF. In DNA, the CDR3 is TGCGCCAGCAGGACCTCCGGGACAGGGAACAATGAGCAGTTCTTC.